The T cell receptor beta chain under discussion was sequenced for a study of cytomegalovirus exposure and HLA in healthy donors. Trimming left V 0 bases short and J 6 bases short, with 14 bases between. The CDR3 covers 15 residues. Germline V gives CDR1 LGHNT, CDR2 FRNRAP. Researchers ran the PCR with 60 Vbeta and 13 Jbeta primers. TCRdb keeps only in-frame clones here, not all; method: immunoSEQ multiplex PCR. The sample includes fewer than 110,000 clones, roughly 82% of them seen just once. The V and J genes are TRBV12-5 and TRBJ1-1; D perhaps matches TRBD1 (6 bases). The specimen sequenced was PBMCs. This sequence originates from a male donor in good health and CMV-seronegative. CDR3 residues: CASGLVIGGQAEAFF. For the CDR3, the DNA is TGTGCTAGTGGTTTGGTAATCGGGGGGCAGGCTGAAGCTTTCTTT.